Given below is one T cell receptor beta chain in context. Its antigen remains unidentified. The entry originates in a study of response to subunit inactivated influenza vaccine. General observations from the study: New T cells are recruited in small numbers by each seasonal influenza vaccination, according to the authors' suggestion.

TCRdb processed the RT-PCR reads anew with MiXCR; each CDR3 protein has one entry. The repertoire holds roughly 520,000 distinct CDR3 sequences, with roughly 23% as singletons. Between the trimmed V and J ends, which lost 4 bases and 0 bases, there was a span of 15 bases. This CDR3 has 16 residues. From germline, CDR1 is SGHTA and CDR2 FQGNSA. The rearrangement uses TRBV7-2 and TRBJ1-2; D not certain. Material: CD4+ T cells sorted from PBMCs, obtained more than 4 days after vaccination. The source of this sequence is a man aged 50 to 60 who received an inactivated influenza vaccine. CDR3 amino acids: CASSSQRVVANYGYTF. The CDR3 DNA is TGTGCCAGCAGCTCACAGCGGGTCGTAGCTAACTATGGCTACACCTTC.